These T cell receptor beta chains were read from a single sample in a study of T cells in Graves' hyperthyroidism and ophthalmopathy. TCRdb independently ran MiXCR on the multiplex PCR reads; one entry per CDR3 protein. The sample holds about 400,000 distinct CDR3 sequences; roughly 25% are singletons and the top ten take roughly 70%. The sequenced sample consisted of blood. These receptors came from a man aged 45-60 years with Graves' hyperthyroidism. Both conserved end residues are part of each CDR3. Clone size is given for some rows only: seen once, a few or many times, or a class if the clone is expanded.

clone size: .
V gene: TRBV19
CDR3 protein: CASSIRGTGELFF

clone size: .
V gene: TRBV6-5
CDR3 protein: CASSKGIPMYNSPLHF

clone size: many
V gene: TRBV12-3/TRBV12-4
CDR3 protein: CASSLGLAPSQYF

clone size: many
V gene: TRBV7-2
CDR3 protein: CASSLDVGNGELFF

clone size: .
V gene: TRBV5-1
CDR3 protein: CASSSRAAVEETQYF

clone size: many
V gene: TRBV12-3/TRBV12-4
CDR3 protein: CASSRSGWAGETYEQYF

clone size: .
V gene: TRBV9
CDR3 protein: CASSQLSVGGSPLHF

clone size: many
V gene: TRBV11-2
CDR3 protein: CAGGREAGELFF

clone size: .
V gene: TRBV11-1
CDR3 protein: CASSPPGLAGAGGNEQYF

clone size: .
V gene: TRBV14
CDR3 protein: CASSLLPGPDYEQYF

clone size: many
V gene: TRBV2
CDR3 protein: CASRGTNYEQYF